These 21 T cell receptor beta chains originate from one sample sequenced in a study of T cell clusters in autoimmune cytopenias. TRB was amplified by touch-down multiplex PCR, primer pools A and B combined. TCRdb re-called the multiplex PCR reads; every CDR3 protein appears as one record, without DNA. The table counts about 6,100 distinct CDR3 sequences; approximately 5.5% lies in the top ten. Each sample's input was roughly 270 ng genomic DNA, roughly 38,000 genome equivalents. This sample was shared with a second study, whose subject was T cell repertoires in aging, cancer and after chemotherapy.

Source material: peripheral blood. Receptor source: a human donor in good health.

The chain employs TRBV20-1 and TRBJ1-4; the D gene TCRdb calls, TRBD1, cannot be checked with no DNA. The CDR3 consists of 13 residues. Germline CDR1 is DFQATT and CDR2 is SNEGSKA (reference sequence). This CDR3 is CSARLSGDEKLFF.

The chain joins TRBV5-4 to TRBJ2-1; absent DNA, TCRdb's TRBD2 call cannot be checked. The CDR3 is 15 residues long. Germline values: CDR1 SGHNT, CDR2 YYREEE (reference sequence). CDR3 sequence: CASSLASGGAHEQFF. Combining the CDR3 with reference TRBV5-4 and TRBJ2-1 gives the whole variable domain ETGVTQSPTHLIKTRGQQVTLRCSSQSGHNTVSWYQQALGQGPQFIFQYYREEENGRGNFPPRFSGLQFPNYSSELNVNALELDDSALYLCASSLASGGAHEQFFGPGTRLTVL.

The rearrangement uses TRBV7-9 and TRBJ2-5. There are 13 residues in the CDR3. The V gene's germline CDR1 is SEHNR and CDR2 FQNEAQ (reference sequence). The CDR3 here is CASSFGVGETQYF.

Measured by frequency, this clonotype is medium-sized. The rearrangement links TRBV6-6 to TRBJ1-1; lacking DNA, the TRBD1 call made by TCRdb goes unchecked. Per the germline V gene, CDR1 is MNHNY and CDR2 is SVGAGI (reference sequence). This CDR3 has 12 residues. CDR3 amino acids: CASTEGGTEAFF.

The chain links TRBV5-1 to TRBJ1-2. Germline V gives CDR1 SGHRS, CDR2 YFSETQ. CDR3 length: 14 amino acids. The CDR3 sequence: CASSSETFTNGYTF.

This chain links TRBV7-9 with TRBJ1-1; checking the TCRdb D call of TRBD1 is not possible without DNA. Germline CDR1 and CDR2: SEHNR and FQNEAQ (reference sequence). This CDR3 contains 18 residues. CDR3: CASSLAVRASGRNTEAFF.

The CDR3 reads CASSLGTGYRYTF. This sequence joins TRBV5-1 and TRBJ1-2; TCRdb lists TRBD1, though no DNA is available to test this call. CDR1 SGHRS and CDR2 YFSETQ come from the germline V gene. The CDR3 covers 13 residues.

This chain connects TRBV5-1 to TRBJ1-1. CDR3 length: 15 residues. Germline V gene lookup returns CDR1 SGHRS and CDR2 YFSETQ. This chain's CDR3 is CASSVDGSINTEAFF.

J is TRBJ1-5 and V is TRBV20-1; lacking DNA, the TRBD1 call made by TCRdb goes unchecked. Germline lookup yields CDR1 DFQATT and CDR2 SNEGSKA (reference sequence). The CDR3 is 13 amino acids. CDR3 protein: CSAETGGNQPQHF.

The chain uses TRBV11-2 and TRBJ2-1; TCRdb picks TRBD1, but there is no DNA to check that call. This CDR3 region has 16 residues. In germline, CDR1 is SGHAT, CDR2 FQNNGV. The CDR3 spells CASSNHRDRGILEQFF.

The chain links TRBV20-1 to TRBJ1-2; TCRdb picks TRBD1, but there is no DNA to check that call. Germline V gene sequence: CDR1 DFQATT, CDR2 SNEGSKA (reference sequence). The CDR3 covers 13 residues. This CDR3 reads CSATDRTNYGYTF.

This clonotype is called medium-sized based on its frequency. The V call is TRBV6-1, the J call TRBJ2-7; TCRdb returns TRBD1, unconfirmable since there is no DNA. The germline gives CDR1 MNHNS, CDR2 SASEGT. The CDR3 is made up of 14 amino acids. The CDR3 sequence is CASSSRVSTYEQYF.

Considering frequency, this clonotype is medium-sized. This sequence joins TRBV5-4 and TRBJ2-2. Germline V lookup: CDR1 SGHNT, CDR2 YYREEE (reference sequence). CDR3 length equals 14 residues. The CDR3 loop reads CASSPTANTGELFF.

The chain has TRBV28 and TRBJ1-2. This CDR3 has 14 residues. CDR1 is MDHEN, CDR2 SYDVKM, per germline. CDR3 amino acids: CASSPADRSYGYTF.

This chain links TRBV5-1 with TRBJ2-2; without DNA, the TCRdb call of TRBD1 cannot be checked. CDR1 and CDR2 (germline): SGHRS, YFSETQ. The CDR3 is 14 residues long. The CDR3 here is CASSLNAGAGELFF.

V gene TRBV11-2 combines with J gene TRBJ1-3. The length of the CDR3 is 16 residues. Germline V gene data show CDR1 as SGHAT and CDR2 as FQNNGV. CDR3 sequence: CASSRIDIGFGNTIYF.

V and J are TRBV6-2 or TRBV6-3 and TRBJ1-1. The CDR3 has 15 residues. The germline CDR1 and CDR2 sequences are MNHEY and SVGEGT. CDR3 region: CASSYSAYPNTEAFF.

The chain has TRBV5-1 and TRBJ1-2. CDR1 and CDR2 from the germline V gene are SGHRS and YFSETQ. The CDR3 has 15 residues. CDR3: CASSLGGSTNYGYTF.

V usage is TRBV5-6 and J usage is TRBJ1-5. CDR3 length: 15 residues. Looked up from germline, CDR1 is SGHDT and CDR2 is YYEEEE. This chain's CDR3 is CASSLFLLGNQPQHF.

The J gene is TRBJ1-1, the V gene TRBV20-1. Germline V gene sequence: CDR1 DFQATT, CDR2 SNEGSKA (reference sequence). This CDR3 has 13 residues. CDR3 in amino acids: CSAERQVNTEAFF.

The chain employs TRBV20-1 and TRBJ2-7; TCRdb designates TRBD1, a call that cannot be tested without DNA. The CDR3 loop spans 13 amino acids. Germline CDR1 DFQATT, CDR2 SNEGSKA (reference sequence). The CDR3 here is CSARGDRAYEQYF.